A selection of T cell receptor beta chains follows, all from one sample in a study of regulatory T cells in long-lasting Graves disease. TCRdb fed the multiplex PCR reads into MiXCR, producing one record per CDR3 protein. The sample consists of 600,000 to 800,000 distinct CDR3 sequences, about 30% of them appearing once. This material consisted of peripheral blood mononuclear cells (PBMCs), taken when the disease was refractory, from a patient treated with antithyroid drugs. The receptors were sampled from a female donor with Graves disease. Each CDR3 is given with its conserved first and last residue. Each record gives: V gene, J gene, CDR3 protein.

TRBV29-1,TRBJ2-5,CSVILTQETQYF
TRBV6-2/TRBV6-3,TRBJ2-7,CASTQGDYYEQYF
TRBV7-9,TRBJ2-5,CASSPTGMGEETQYF
TRBV19,TRBJ1-1,CASSPGTGGYTEAFF
TRBV28,TRBJ1-2,CASSSSGDLRNYGYTF
TRBV6-5,TRBJ1-4,CASSYSSGRPNEKLFF
TRBV11-1,TRBJ2-5,CASSSAGGPGETQYF
TRBV27,TRBJ1-3,CASSSDPDSSSGNTIYF
TRBV12-5,TRBJ1-2,CASGLTSGSPYGYTF
TRBV3-1,TRBJ2-7,CASSQVWTGESYEQYF
TRBV2,TRBJ2-7,CASAGTGLSYEQYF
TRBV11-2,TRBJ2-7,CASSSGLAGSYEQYF
TRBV6-1,TRBJ1-5,CASRGQSYSNQPQHF
TRBV13,TRBJ2-5,CASSLGLETQYF
TRBV27,TRBJ1-5,CASGNLPRTGGNQPQHF
TRBV30,TRBJ2-5,CAWRPGLAGARETQYF
TRBV12-3/TRBV12-4,TRBJ2-7,CASTLDQGLVTEQYF
TRBV28,TRBJ1-2,CASSLPRHAYGYTF
TRBV10-3,TRBJ1-6,CAISDGRRRTYNSPLHF
TRBV7-3,TRBJ1-1,CASSPSANTEAFF
TRBV2,TRBJ1-6,CASCPGTGSSYNSPLHF
TRBV29-1,TRBJ1-4,CSAKPAAGVGEKLFF
TRBV19,TRBJ2-5,CASSDSGALETQYF
TRBV25-1,TRBJ1-2,CASSATNQGQGDYGYTF
TRBV6-1,TRBJ1-6,CASSEEWDSPLHF
TRBV12-3/TRBV12-4,TRBJ1-4,CASSWVLATNEKLFF
TRBV10-2,TRBJ2-1,CASSRGGGSYNEQFF
TRBV2,TRBJ1-5,CASSEYGGPQHF
TRBV10-2,TRBJ1-3,CASQARGNTIYF
TRBV7-8,TRBJ1-6,CASSLAGGFSYNSPLHF
TRBV6-1,TRBJ1-5,CASSNTGGWGNQPQHF
TRBV27,TRBJ1-1,CASSLFANTEAFF
TRBV7-3,TRBJ1-6,CASSWGSSNSPLHF
TRBV6-1,TRBJ1-5,CASSPQGAVGNQPQHF
TRBV25-1,TRBJ1-2,CASSLPGQGENGYTF
TRBV12-3/TRBV12-4,TRBJ1-5,CASSLRDSLVYSNQPQHF
TRBV7-9,TRBJ1-5,CASSLGGSYSNQPQHF
TRBV9,TRBJ1-3,CASSVATVPGNTIYF
TRBV19,TRBJ1-1,CASSIGRGRSLNTEAFF
TRBV3-1,TRBJ1-6,CASQEGNSPLHF